Given below is one T cell receptor beta chain in context. The data belong to a study of Tregs in tolerant kidney transplant recipients. CD4+CD25+CD127- Tregs, CD4+CD25- non-Tregs, CD4 and CD8 cells were sorted. Profiling relied on immunoSEQ multiplex PCR, and the TCRdb table lists in-frame clones only, not all of them. This sample has more than 60,000 clones, with roughly 91% found just once. This CDR3 spans 13 amino acids. Germline CDR1 SGHNT, CDR2 YENEEA. The germline V and J ends were trimmed by 0 bases and 1 base, with 3 bases remaining between them. V and J are TRBV11-3 and TRBJ1-1; no firm D call. The source material was CD4+ T cells from blood, sampled before the transplant. The sequence was collected from a human donor who received a combined kidney and bone marrow transplant. The CDR3 sequence: CASSLDGNTEAFF. The CDR3 nucleotides are TGTGCCAGCAGCTTAGACGGGAACACTGAAGCTTTCTTT.